Included here is one T cell receptor beta chain sequence, with context. Its antigen is not identified. This entry is derived from a study of beta chain features in type 1 diabetes. Overall study: Summed over all samples, the examined sorted cells came to about 110 million.

General study findings and limits: Among patients with Type 1 diabetes, TCRB CDR3s were moderately but significantly shorter in every one of the four CD4+ subsets.

Sequencing targeted expressed TCRB transcripts, as all isolated RNA had been reverse transcribed. Sequenced by immunoSEQ multiplex PCR; TCRdb stores in-frame clones only, minus some. The data contain about 160,000 clones, around 8.3% of them singletons. The sequenced sample was central memory CD4+ T cells from blood. The receptor was derived from a woman aged 18-35 years with type 1 diabetes.

This CDR3 reads CAWSRTGIGSQPQHF. CDR3 nucleotide sequence: TGTGCCTGGAGTCGTACAGGGATAGGAAGTCAGCCCCAGCATTTT. This chain joins TRBV30 and TRBJ1-5; possibly TRBD1 for D (6 bases). V shed 2 bases and J shed 6 bases, with 17 bases lying between them. CDR3 length equals 15 residues. Germline-derived CDR1 and CDR2 are GTSNPN and SVGIG (reference sequence).